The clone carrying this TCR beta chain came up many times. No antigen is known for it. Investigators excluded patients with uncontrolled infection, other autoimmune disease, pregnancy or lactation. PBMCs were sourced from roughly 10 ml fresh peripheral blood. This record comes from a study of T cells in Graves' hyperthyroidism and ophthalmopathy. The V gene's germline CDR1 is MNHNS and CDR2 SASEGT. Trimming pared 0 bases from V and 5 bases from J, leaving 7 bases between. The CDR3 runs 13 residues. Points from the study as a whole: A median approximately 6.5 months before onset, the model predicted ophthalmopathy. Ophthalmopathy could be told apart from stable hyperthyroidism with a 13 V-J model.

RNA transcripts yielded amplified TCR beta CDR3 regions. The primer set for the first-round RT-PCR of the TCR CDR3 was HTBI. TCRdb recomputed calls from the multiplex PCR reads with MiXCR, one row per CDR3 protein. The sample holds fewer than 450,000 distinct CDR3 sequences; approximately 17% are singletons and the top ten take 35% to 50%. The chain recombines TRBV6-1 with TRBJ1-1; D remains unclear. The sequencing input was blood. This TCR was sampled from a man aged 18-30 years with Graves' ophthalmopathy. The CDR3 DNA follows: TGTGCCAGCAGTGAAGCCCGTGGAACTGAAGCTTTCTTT. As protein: CASSEARGTEAFF.